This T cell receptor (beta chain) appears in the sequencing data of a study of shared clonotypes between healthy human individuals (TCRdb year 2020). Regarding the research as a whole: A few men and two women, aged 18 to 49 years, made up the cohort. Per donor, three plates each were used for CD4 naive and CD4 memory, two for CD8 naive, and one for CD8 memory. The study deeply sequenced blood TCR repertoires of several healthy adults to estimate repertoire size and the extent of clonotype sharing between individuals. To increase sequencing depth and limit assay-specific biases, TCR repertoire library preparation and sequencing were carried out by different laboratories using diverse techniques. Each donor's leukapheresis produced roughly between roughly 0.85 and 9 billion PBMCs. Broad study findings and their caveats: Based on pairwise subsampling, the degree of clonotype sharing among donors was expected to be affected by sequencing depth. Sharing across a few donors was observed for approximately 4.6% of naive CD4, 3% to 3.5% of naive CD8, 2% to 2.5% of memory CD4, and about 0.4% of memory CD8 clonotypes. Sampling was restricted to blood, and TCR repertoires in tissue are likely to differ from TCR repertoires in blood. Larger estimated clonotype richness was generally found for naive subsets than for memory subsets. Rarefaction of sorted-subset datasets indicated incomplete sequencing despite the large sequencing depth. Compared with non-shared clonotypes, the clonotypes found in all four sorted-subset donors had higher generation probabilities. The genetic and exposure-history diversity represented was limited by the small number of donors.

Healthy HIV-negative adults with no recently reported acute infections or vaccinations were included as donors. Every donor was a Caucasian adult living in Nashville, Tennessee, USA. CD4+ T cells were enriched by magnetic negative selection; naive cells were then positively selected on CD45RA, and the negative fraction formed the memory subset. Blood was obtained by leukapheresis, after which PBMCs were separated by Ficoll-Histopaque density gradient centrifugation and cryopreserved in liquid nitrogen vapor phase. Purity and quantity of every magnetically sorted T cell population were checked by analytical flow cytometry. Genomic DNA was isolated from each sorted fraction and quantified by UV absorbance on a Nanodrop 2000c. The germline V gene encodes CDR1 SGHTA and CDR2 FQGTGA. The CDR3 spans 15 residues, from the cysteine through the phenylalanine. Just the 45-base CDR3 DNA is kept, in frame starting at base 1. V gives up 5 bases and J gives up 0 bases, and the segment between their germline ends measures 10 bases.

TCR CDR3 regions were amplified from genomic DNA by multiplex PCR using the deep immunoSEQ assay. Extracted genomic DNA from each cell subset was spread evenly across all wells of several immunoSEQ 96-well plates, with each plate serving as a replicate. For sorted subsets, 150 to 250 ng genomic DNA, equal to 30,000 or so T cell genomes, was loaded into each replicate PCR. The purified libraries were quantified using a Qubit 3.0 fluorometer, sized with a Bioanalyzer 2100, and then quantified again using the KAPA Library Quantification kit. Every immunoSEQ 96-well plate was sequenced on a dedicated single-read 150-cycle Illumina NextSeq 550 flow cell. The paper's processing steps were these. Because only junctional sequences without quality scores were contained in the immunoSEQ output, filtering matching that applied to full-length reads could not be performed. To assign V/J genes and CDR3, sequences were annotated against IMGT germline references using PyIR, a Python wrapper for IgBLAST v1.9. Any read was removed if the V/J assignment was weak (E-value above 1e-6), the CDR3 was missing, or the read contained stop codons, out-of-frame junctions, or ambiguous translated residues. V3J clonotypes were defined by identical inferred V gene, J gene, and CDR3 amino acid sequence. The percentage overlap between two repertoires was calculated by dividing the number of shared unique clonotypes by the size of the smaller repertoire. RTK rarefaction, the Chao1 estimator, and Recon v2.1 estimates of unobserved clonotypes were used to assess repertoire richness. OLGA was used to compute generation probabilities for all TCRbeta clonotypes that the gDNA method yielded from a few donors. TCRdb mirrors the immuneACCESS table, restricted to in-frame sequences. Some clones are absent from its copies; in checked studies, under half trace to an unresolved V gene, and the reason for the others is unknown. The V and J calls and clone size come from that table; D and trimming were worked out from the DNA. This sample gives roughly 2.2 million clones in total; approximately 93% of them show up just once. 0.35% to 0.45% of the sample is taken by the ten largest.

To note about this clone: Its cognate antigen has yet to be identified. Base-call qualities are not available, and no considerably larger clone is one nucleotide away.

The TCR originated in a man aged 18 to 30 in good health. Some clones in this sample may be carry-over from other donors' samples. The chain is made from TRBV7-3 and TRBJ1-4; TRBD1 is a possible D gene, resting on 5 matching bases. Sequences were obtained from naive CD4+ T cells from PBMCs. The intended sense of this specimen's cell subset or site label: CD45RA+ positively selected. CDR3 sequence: CASSLMGATNEKLFF. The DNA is TGTGCCAGCAGCCTGATGGGGGCAACTAATGAAAAACTGTTTTTT.